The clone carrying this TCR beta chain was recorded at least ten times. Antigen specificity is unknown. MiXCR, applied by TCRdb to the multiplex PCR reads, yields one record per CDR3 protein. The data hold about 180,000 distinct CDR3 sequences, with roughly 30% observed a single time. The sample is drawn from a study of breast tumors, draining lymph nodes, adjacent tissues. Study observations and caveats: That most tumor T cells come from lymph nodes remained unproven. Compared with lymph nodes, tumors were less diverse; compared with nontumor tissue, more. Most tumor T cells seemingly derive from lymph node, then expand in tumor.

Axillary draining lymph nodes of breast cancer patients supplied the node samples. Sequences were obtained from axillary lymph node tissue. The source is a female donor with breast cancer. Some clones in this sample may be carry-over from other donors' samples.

The CDR3 nucleotides read TGTGCCAGCAGCTTCGGACAGGGGACAGATACGCAGTATTTT. Amino acids: CASSFGQGTDTQYF. The rearrangement uses TRBV5-6 and TRBJ2-3; 9 nucleotides match TRBD1. The CDR3 extends over 14 amino acids. The J segment lost 3 bases and the V segment lost 2 bases, leaving 1 base of the junction unmatched. CDR1 is SGHDT and CDR2 is YYEEEE in the germline V gene.